The entry below gives a single TCR beta chain sequence along with its context. CDR3 length: 14 amino acids. J gave up 5 bases and V 2 bases, and 2 bases lay outside the gene matches. Germline assignment: CDR1 MGHRA and CDR2 YSYEKL. TCRdb itself ran the 5' RACE reads through MiXCR, one entry per CDR3 protein. The top ten clones hold 15% of a sample with some 71,000 distinct CDR3 sequences, approximately 11% of them seen once. The sample comes from a study of early T cells in non-severe SARS-CoV-2 infection. Study-level information: Bulk RNA from unsorted whole blood was sequenced; chains were unpaired.

The receptor comes from an adult who was a healthcare worker with PCR-confirmed SARS-CoV-2 infection or an uninfected control (not recorded which). This chain connects TRBV4-1 to TRBJ2-3, with 9 bases matching TRBD1. The sample here was whole blood, taken at baseline. CDR3 amino acids: CASSQWTGVDTQYF. The CDR3 coding sequence is TGCGCCAGCAGCCAATGGACAGGGGTAGATACGCAGTATTTT.